What follows are 17 T cell receptor beta chains derived from one specimen sequenced in a study of blood T cell repertoires in COVID-19. Using immunoSEQ multiplex PCR, the repertoire was profiled, and TCRdb retains in-frame clones only, with some absent. The data contain hundreds of thousands of clones, 86% of them singletons. The sequenced sample was PBMCs or T cells enriched from blood (not recorded which). The receptor source for this set is a man aged 35-49 years who had recovered from COVID-19.

This sequence joins TRBV27 and TRBJ1-5; 8 bases align to TRBD1. This CDR3 is built from 12 residues. Germline lookup yields CDR1 MNHEY and CDR2 SMNVEV (reference sequence). V was clipped by 9 bases and J by 7 bases; unmatched bases: 5. The CDR3 DNA is TGTGCCAGTCAACAGGGGGACCAGCCCCAGCATTTT. Translation: CASQQGDQPQHF.

The gene calls are TRBV4-2 and TRBJ2-3, with 8 nucleotides matching TRBD1. Germline trimming cut 4 bases from V and 4 bases from J; bases unmatched to any gene: 7. The CDR3 runs to 15 residues. CDR1 is LGHNA and CDR2 is YNFKEQ in the germline V gene. This CDR3 is CASSPQTGDADTQYF. The CDR3 coding sequence is TGTGCCAGCAGCCCACAGACAGGGGACGCAGATACGCAGTATTTT.

The J gene is TRBJ1-2, the V gene TRBV3-1 (or the pseudogene TRBV3-2), with D possibly being TRBD1 (5 bases). This CDR3 is 14 amino acids long. The V gene lost 3 bases and the J gene lost 4 bases, with 12 bases spanning the gap. Per germline, CDR1 LGHDT and CDR2 YNNKEL (reference sequence). The CDR3 DNA reads as TGTGCCAGCAGCCAGGGCAGGGTAGGCTATGGCTACACCTTC. It yields the protein CASSQGRVGYGYTF.

J is TRBJ1-1 and V is TRBV2, with 8 bases identical to TRBD1. CDR3 length: 12 residues. The germline V gene has CDR1 SNHLY and CDR2 FYNNEI. Trimming cost V 11 bases and J 3 bases; bases outside gene matches: 5. The CDR3 sequence is CAGQGLYTEAFF. The CDR3 DNA sequence: TGTGCCGGACAGGGTCTGTACACTGAAGCTTTCTTT. Full variable domain (rest looked up from reference TRBV2 and TRBJ1-1): EPEVTQTPSHQVTQMGQEVILRCVPISNHLYFYWYRQILGQKVEFLVSFYNNEISEKSEIFDDQFSVERPDGSNFTLKIRSTKLEDSAMYFCAGQGLYTEAFFGQGTRLTVV.

The chain carries TRBV28 and TRBJ1-5; D unclear. This CDR3 contains 14 residues. Trimming stripped 4 bases from V and 2 bases from J, with 9 bases between. Germline loops: CDR1 MDHEN, CDR2 SYDVKM. The CDR3 loop reads CASSSSGGNQPQHF. The CDR3 DNA reads as TGTGCCAGCAGTTCCTCCGGAGGCAATCAGCCCCAGCATTTT.

The chain carries TRBV11-3 and TRBJ2-4, with D maybe TRBD1 (6 bases). Germline assignment: CDR1 SGHNT and CDR2 YENEEA. The CDR3 contains 13 residues. Between the trimmed V and J ends, which lost 1 base and 8 bases, there was a span of 9 bases. CDR3 in DNA: TGTGCCAGCAGCTTAGGGACAGCCGACATTCAGTACTTC. Amino acids: CASSLGTADIQYF.

The chain combines TRBV7-3 with TRBJ2-2, with 10 bases that match TRBD2. The germline V gene encodes CDR1 SGHTA and CDR2 FQGTGA. J gave up 7 bases and V 5 bases, and 13 bases lay outside the gene matches. CDR3 length equals 17 residues. CDR3 bases: TGTGCCAGCAGCCGAGTCGGACTAGCGGAGGAGGGCGGGGAGCTGTTTTTT. Protein sequence: CASSRVGLAEEGGELFF.

This clone was counted only a few times. The chain is built from TRBV27 and TRBJ2-7; TRBD2 aligns across 11 bases. CDR1 and CDR2 (germline): MNHEY, SMNVEV (reference sequence). With 1 base clipped from V and 6 bases from J, the junction kept 5 bases outside the gene matches. The CDR3 covers 15 residues. CDR3 residues: CASSLYLAGGFEQYF. CDR3 in DNA: TGTGCCAGCAGTTTATATCTAGCGGGAGGATTCGAGCAGTACTTC.

The chain employs TRBV19 and TRBJ1-5; D is perhaps TRBD1 (6 bases). Germline V gene data show CDR1 as LNHDA and CDR2 as SQIVND (reference sequence). V gave up 2 bases and J gave up 5 bases, with 16 bases separating them. This CDR3 comprises 16 residues. The CDR3 sequence: CASSIPGRKGDQPQHF. The CDR3 region has the DNA TGTGCCAGTAGTATACCGGGCCGAAAGGGGGATCAGCCCCAGCATTTT. Full variable domain (remainder filled in from reference TRBV19 and TRBJ1-5): DGGITQSPKYLFRKEGQNVTLSCEQNLNHDAMYWYRQDPGQGLRLIYYSQIVNDFQKGDIAEGYSVSREKKESFPLTVTSAQKNPTAFYLCASSIPGRKGDQPQHFGDGTRLSIL.

This clone was seen a few times. This chain joins TRBV19 and TRBJ1-2, with 8 bases fitting TRBD1. Per germline, CDR1 LNHDA and CDR2 SQIVND (reference sequence). The CDR3 spans 12 residues. V lost 5 bases and J lost 7; bases outside the gene matches: 3. In DNA form, the CDR3 reads TGTGCCAGTAGTTGGACAGGGTTTGGCTACACCTTC. Encoded protein: CASSWTGFGYTF.

The chain combines TRBV27 with TRBJ2-1; 11 bases are shared with TRBD2. V was pared by 6 bases and J by 7 bases, with 8 bases of the junction left unmatched. The CDR3 length is 15 residues. The germline V gene has CDR1 MNHEY and CDR2 SMNVEV (reference sequence). CDR3 nucleotides: TGTGCCAGCAGGATAGCGGGAGGGCCATTTAATGAGCAGTTCTTC. Residues: CASRIAGGPFNEQFF.

The V and J genes are TRBV7-9 and TRBJ2-7; 9 bases map to TRBD2. The CDR3 has 13 amino acids. Trimming at V came to 2 bases and at J to 4 bases, leaving 0 bases not matched to a gene. Germline V gene data show CDR1 as SEHNR and CDR2 as FQNEAQ (reference sequence). CDR3: CASSLLAGYEQYF. The DNA for the CDR3 is TGTGCCAGCAGCTTACTAGCGGGGTACGAGCAGTACTTC.

This CDR3 is CASSDAGSSYEQYF. DNA of the CDR3: TGCGCCAGCAGTGACGCAGGGTCCTCCTACGAGCAGTACTTC. The gene calls are TRBV10-2 and TRBJ2-7; possibly TRBD1 for D (5 bases). This CDR3 is built from 14 residues. The V end was cut by 3 bases, the J end by 0 bases, with 9 bases between. Germline V gene sequence: CDR1 WSHSY, CDR2 SAAADI.

V is TRBV28 and J is TRBJ1-6; 7 positions agree with TRBD1. The CDR3 loop spans 15 amino acids. V shed 5 bases, J shed 6 bases, and the junction held 7 bases outside the gene matches. The V gene's germline CDR1 is MDHEN and CDR2 SYDVKM. CDR3 region: CASSARTGGNSPLHF. The CDR3 coding sequence is TGTGCCAGCAGTGCCCGGACAGGAGGTAATTCACCCCTCCACTTT.

Of note for this clone: Different DNA sequences within this sample yield the same CDR3. The J gene is TRBJ2-1, the V gene TRBV7-9; 8 nucleotides agree with TRBD2. V was pared by 1 base and J by 4 bases, with 6 bases of the junction left unmatched. CDR1 SEHNR and CDR2 FQNEAQ come from the germline V gene (reference sequence). The CDR3 is 16 residues long. The CDR3 loop is CASSLVPGGAYNEQFF. CDR3 in DNA: TGTGCCAGCAGCTTAGTCCCCGGGGGGGCGTACAATGAGCAGTTCTTC.

The gene calls are TRBV6-5 and TRBJ1-5; 7 bases are shared with TRBD1. Unmatched junction bases numbered 4, after V lost 8 bases and J lost 3 bases. Germline V gene lookup returns CDR1 MNHEY and CDR2 SVGAGI. The CDR3 has 13 amino acids. CDR3 amino acids: CASVGTDNQPQHF. In nucleotides, the CDR3 is TGTGCCAGCGTCGGGACAGACAATCAGCCCCAGCATTTT.

This clone was detected only a few times. The V and J genes are TRBV30 and TRBJ2-1; TRBD2 matches 12 bases. The germline gives CDR1 GTSNPN, CDR2 SVGIG (reference sequence). Trimming cost V 2 bases and J 9 bases; bases outside gene matches: 2. The CDR3 consists of 13 residues. CDR3 protein: CAWSLAGGIEQFF. The CDR3 DNA sequence: TGTGCCTGGAGTCTAGCGGGAGGGATTGAGCAGTTCTTC.